One T cell receptor beta chain is described in this entry. Its antigen is still unknown. The assay was immunoSEQ multiplex PCR, and TCRdb's table has in-frame clones only and misses some. The sample yields just over 80,000 clones, 85% to 90% seen once. These data come from a study of T cell responses to AZD1222 COVID-19 vaccine. Study-wide findings and caveats: The span of vaccine-associated CD4 TCRs extended across spike, with dominance at 160-218 and 743-854.

The CDR3 is 18 amino acids. The TCR originated in an adult in good health. The chain employs TRBV1 and TRBJ1-3. TRBV1 is assigned pseudogene status. Sample: peripheral blood, taken on day 0 of AZD1222 vaccination. CDR3 sequence (DNA): TGCACCAGCAGCCAAGCTAATATGGATTTGGACTCTGGAAACACCATATATTTT. Translated, it gives CTSSQANMDLDSGNTIYF.